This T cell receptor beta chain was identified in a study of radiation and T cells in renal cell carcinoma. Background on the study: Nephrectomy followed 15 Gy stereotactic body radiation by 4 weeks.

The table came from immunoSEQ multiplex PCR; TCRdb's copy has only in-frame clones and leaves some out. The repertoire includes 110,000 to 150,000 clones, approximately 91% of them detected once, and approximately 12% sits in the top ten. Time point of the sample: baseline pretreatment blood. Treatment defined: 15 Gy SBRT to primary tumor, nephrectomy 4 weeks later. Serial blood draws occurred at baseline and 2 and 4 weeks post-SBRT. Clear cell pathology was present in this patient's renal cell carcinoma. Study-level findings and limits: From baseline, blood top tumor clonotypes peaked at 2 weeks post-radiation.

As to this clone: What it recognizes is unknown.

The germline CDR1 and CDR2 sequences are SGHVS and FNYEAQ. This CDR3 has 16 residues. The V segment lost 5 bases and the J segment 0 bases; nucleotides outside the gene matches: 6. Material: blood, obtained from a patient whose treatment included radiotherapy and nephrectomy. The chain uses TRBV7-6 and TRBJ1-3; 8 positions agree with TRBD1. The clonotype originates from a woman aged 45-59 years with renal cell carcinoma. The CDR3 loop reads CASSPGQGFSGNTIYF. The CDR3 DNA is TGTGCCAGCAGCCCAGGACAGGGCTTCTCTGGAAACACCATATATTTT.